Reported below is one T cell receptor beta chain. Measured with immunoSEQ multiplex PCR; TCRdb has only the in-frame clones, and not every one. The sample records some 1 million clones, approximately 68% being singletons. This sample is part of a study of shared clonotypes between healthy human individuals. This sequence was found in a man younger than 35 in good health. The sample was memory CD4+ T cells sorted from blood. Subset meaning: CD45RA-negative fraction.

The CDR3, as DNA: TGTGCCAGCAGCTCTAGGGCAACCGGGGGGGAGTATGGCTACACCTTC. Translated, it gives CASSSRATGGEYGYTF. This chain joins TRBV11-2 and TRBJ1-2; a possible D gene is TRBD1 (5 bases). CDR3 length: 16 amino acids. V lost 4 bases and J lost 5, with 20 bases in between. In germline, CDR1 is SGHAT, CDR2 FQNNGV. Variable domain in full (rest from reference TRBV11-2 and TRBJ1-2): EAGVAQSPRYKIIEKRQSVAFWCNPISGHATLYWYQQILGQGPKLLIQFQNNGVVDDSQLPKDRFSAERLKGVDSTLKIQPAKLEDSAVYLCASSSRATGGEYGYTFGSGTRLTVV.